This entry is about one T cell receptor (beta chain). These data belong to a study of blood T cell repertoires in COVID-19. Clones were read by immunoSEQ multiplex PCR, and TCRdb kept only the in-frame ones, dropping some. The sample includes some 190,000 clones, 88% of them seen just once. This CDR3 region has 15 residues. The V gene's germline CDR1 is SGHTS and CDR2 YDEGEE. The trim removed 2 bases at V and 4 bases at J, leaving 7 bases unmatched. The specimen sequenced was peripheral blood. The chain combines TRBV5-8 with TRBJ2-7; TRBD1 matches 9 bases. The receptor's source is a human donor in a cohort sampled during active COVID-19. The CDR3 here is CASSLQGALRYEQYF. The CDR3 DNA sequence: TGTGCCAGCAGCTTACAGGGGGCGCTTCGTTACGAGCAGTACTTC.